This TCR beta chain was sequenced during a study of blood T cell repertoires in COVID-19. Across the study: Both acute and convalescent COVID-19 samples were obtained from the United States, Italy and Spain. In each case, the material was cDNA or gDNA derived from T cells, B-cell-depleted T cells, or PBMCs.

Patients in Seattle were enrolled during active infection, then followed longitudinally. V shed 3 bases, J shed 3 bases, and the junction held 2 bases outside the gene matches. This CDR3 has 13 amino acids. This clone was recorded a few times. As originally analysed: Counts of nucleated cells, estimated from reference gene primer amplification, were obtained. Using immunoSEQ multiplex PCR, the repertoire was profiled, and TCRdb retains in-frame clones only, with some absent. V, J and clone size are those of that table, while D and trimming were read from the DNA. The table includes roughly 150,000 clones, around nine tenths detected once.

The receptor's source is an elderly woman with COVID-19, enrolled during active disease. Sequenced material: peripheral blood. The V call is TRBV12-3 or TRBV12-4, the J call TRBJ2-7; 7 bases match TRBD1. The CDR3 spells CASSLGQNYEQYF. The CDR3 region has the DNA TGTGCCAGCAGTTTGGGACAGAACTACGAGCAGTACTTC.